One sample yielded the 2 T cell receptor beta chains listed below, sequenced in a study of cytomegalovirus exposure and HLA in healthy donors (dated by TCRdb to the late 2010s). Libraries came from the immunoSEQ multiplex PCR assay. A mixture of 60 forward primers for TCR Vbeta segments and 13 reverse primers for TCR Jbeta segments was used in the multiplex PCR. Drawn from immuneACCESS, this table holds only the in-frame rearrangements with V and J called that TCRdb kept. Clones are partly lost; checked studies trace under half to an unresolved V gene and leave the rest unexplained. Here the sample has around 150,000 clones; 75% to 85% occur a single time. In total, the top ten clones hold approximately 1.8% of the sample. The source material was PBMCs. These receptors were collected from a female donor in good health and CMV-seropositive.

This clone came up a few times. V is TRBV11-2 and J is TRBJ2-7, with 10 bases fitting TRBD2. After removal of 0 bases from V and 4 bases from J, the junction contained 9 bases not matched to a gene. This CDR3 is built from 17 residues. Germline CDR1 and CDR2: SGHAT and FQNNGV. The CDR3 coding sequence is TGTGCCAGCAGCTTAGATGGACTAGCGGTCGCCCCTTACGAGCAGTACTTC. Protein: CASSLDGLAVAPYEQYF. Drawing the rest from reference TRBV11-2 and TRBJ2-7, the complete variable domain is EAGVAQSPRYKIIEKRQSVAFWCNPISGHATLYWYQQILGQGPKLLIQFQNNGVVDDSQLPKDRFSAERLKGVDSTLKIQPAKLEDSAVYLCASSLDGLAVAPYEQYFGPGTRLTVT.

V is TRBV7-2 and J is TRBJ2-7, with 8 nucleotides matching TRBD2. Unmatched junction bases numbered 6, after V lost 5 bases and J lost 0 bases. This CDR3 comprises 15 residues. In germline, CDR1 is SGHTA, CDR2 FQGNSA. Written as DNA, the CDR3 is TGTGCCAGCAGCGGGGGACTAGGCCCCTCCTACGAGCAGTACTTC. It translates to CASSGGLGPSYEQYF.